These 28 T cell receptor beta chains were all obtained from the same sample, sequenced in a study of blood T cell repertoires in COVID-19. Only in-frame clones appear in the TCRdb table, and some are missing; sequencing was by immunoSEQ multiplex PCR. The sample records 140,000 to 150,000 clones, around 82% being singletons. Source material: PBMCs or T cells enriched from blood (not recorded which). Receptors originate from a woman aged 50 to 60 who had recovered from COVID-19.

This sequence joins TRBV5-1 and TRBJ2-2; D may be TRBD1 (8 bases). The V gene lost 9 bases and the J gene lost 2 bases, with 17 bases spanning the gap. Germline V gives CDR1 SGHRS, CDR2 YFSETQ. The CDR3 is 15 amino acids. CDR3 coding DNA: TGCGCCACAAGACAGGGGACTATAAACACCGGGGAGCTGTTTTTT. It is translated as CATRQGTINTGELFF.

The gene calls are TRBV28 and TRBJ2-1; 7 bases line up with TRBD1. This CDR3 region has 14 residues. With 6 bases clipped from V and 5 bases from J, the junction kept 7 bases outside the gene matches. Germline lookup yields CDR1 MDHEN and CDR2 SYDVKM. As DNA, the CDR3 is TGTGCCAGCAGCCTATGGACAGGAAACAATGAGCAGTTCTTC. It specifies CASSLWTGNNEQFF.

V is TRBV27 and J is TRBJ1-5; D possibly corresponds to TRBD1 (6 bases). Trimming cost V 8 bases and J 7 bases, with 21 bases left between them. CDR1 MNHEY and CDR2 SMNVEV come from the germline V gene (reference sequence). The CDR3 covers 15 residues. Here the CDR3 reads CASRPGTLLNQPQHF. CDR3 sequence (DNA): TGTGCCAGCCGCCCAGGGACATTGTTGAACCAGCCCCAGCATTTT.

The chain recombines TRBV9 with TRBJ1-3; 7 nucleotides agree with TRBD1. Trimming at V came to 6 bases and at J to 4 bases, leaving 10 bases not matched to a gene. The CDR3 consists of 15 residues. CDR1 is SGDLS, CDR2 YYNGEE, per germline. In nucleotides, the CDR3 is TGTGCCAGCACCGAGAACCCGGGACAGGGAAACACCATATATTTT. Protein: CASTENPGQGNTIYF.

This chain links TRBV4-2 with TRBJ1-3, with TRBD1 as a possible D gene (6 bases). Germline values: CDR1 LGHNA, CDR2 YNFKEQ. Between the trimmed V and J ends, which lost 3 bases and 2 bases, there was a span of 8 bases. The CDR3 contains 14 residues. The CDR3 loop reads CASSQDSTGNTIYF. The CDR3 DNA sequence: TGTGCCAGCAGCCAGGACAGTACTGGAAACACCATATATTTT.

The J gene is TRBJ2-3, the V gene TRBV7-3; 7 bases agree with TRBD2. The V segment lost 5 bases and the J segment 3 bases; nucleotides outside the gene matches: 5. Per germline, CDR1 SGHTA and CDR2 FQGTGA. This CDR3 is built from 14 residues. CDR3 coding DNA: TGTGCCAGCAGCCTTGGACTAGGGACAGATACGCAGTATTTT. This codes for CASSLGLGTDTQYF.

The V and J genes are TRBV5-4 and TRBJ1-2; 10 nucleotides match TRBD1. J gave up 2 bases and V 0 bases, and 4 bases lay outside the gene matches. This CDR3 is 16 amino acids long. Germline CDR1 and CDR2: SGHNT and YYREEE (reference sequence). CDR3 DNA sequence: TGTGCCAGCAGCTTGGGGACAGGGGGACTAAACTATGGCTACACCTTC. It translates to CASSLGTGGLNYGYTF.

CDR3 coding DNA: TGTGCCAGCAGTACAGGGATCCACAATGAGCAGTTCTTC. It yields the protein CASSTGIHNEQFF. The chain is built from TRBV28 and TRBJ2-1; D possibly corresponds to TRBD1 (6 bases). Germline CDR1 is MDHEN and CDR2 is SYDVKM. The ends were cut back, 5 bases at V and 5 bases at J, with 10 bases in the middle. The CDR3 contains 13 residues.

The rearrangement uses TRBV10-1 and TRBJ2-1; TRBD2 matches 7 bases. Germline CDR1 and CDR2: WNHNN and SYGVQD (reference sequence). The CDR3 length is 16 residues. J gave up 0 bases and V 4 bases, and 6 bases lay outside the gene matches. For the CDR3, the DNA is TGCGCCAGCAGTGGCAGCGGGGCCTACTCCTACAATGAGCAGTTCTTC. It is translated as CASSGSGAYSYNEQFF.

The gene calls are TRBV24-1 and TRBJ2-5; 14 positions match TRBD2. The CDR3 runs 16 residues. V lost 3 bases, J lost 5 bases, and 4 bases stayed unmatched. Germline V CDR1 and CDR2: KGHDR, SFDVKD. The CDR3 coding sequence is TGTGCCACCAGTGATCGGACTAGCGGGGGGTTGGAGACCCAGTACTTC. Translated, it gives CATSDRTSGGLETQYF.

The chain has TRBV6-1 and TRBJ1-6; D is unclear. The CDR3 extends over 13 amino acids. With 2 bases removed from V and 9 bases from J, the gap between germline ends came to 8 bases. Germline V gene lookup returns CDR1 MNHNS and CDR2 SASEGT. The CDR3 region has the DNA TGTGCCAGCAGTGAAATGGGGAGTTCACCCCTCCACTTT. It encodes CASSEMGSSPLHF.

This chain connects TRBV2 to TRBJ1-5; maybe TRBD1 (5 bases). This CDR3 has 12 amino acids. Germline values: CDR1 SNHLY, CDR2 FYNNEI. V gave up 8 bases and J gave up 4 bases, with 9 bases separating them. The CDR3 reads CASQTANQPQHF. The CDR3 bases are TGTGCCAGCCAGACAGCGAATCAGCCCCAGCATTTT.

The chain employs TRBV2 and TRBJ2-3; 16 nucleotides align to TRBD2. CDR1 SNHLY and CDR2 FYNNEI come from the germline V gene. The ends lost 10 bases at V and 1 base at J; junction bases unmatched: 8. This CDR3 region has 17 residues. CDR3 sequence reads: CATEGTSGGAGTDTQYF. CDR3 nucleotide sequence: TGTGCCACCGAGGGGACTAGCGGGGGGGCCGGCACAGATACGCAGTATTTT.

The gene calls are TRBV29-1 and TRBJ1-4; perhaps TRBD1 as D (6 bases). Germline V CDR1 and CDR2: SQVTM, ANQGSEA. The CDR3 has 13 amino acids. Trimming removed 6 bases from V and 4 bases from J, with 12 bases in between. In DNA form, the CDR3 reads TGCAGCGTCCCGGGACACGATAATGAAAAACTGTTTTTT. Its translation is CSVPGHDNEKLFF.

The chain couples TRBV6-5 to TRBJ1-2, with 7 bases lining up with TRBD1. The CDR3 consists of 13 residues. V lost 6 bases and J lost 4; bases outside the gene matches: 5. Germline loops: CDR1 MNHEY, CDR2 SVGAGI. CDR3 bases: TGTGCCAGCAGGCTTCCAGGGGGCTATGGCTACACCTTC. Encoded protein: CASRLPGGYGYTF.

The gene calls are TRBV30 and TRBJ1-2, with 7 bases identical to TRBD1. Germline-derived CDR1 and CDR2 are GTSNPN and SVGIG (reference sequence). Germline trimming cut 0 bases from V and 4 bases from J; bases unmatched to any gene: 8. CDR3 length equals 15 residues. DNA of the CDR3: TGTGCCTGGAGTGTACCGGGACAGTCGTTCTATGGCTACACCTTC. Its translation is CAWSVPGQSFYGYTF. Looking up the rest from reference TRBV30 and TRBJ1-2 gives the full variable domain: SQTIHQWPATLVQPVGSPLSLECTVEGTSNPNLYWYRQAAGRGLQLLFYSVGIGQISSEVPQNLSASRPQDRQFILSSKKLLLSDSGFYLCAWSVPGQSFYGYTFGSGTRLTVV.

The genes are TRBV11-2 and TRBJ1-2; D unclear. Germline loops: CDR1 SGHAT, CDR2 FQNNGV. The V end lost 0 bases, the J end lost 1 base, and 9 bases lay between the germline ends. The CDR3 has 15 residues. The CDR3 bases are TGTGCCAGCAGCTTAGAACCAGCGGTTAACTATGGCTACACCTTC. Protein: CASSLEPAVNYGYTF.

A single count supports this clone. The V and J genes are TRBV10-3 and TRBJ1-2; weak D call: TRBD1 (6 bases). The germline V gene has CDR1 ENHRY and CDR2 SYGVKD. Trimming cost V 6 bases and J 7 bases, with 9 bases left between them. The CDR3 consists of 11 residues. The CDR3 spells CAISSTGGYTF. The CDR3 DNA sequence: TGTGCCATCAGCTCGACAGGTGGCTACACCTTC.

Concerning this clone: An end of the junction does not agree with germline; a read error may underlie this. The chain links TRBV3-1 (or the pseudogene TRBV3-2) to TRBJ1-1; D unclear. This CDR3 has 11 residues. Germline CDR1 is LGHDT and CDR2 is YNNKEL (reference sequence). CDR3 loop: CASSQDLEFVF. In DNA, the CDR3 is TGTGCCAGCAGCCAAGATCTGGAGTTTGTCTTT.

V is TRBV6-5 and J is TRBJ1-1, with D tentatively TRBD1 (6 bases). CDR3 length: 12 amino acids. In germline, CDR1 is MNHEY, CDR2 SVGAGI. With 7 bases removed from V and 5 bases from J, the gap between germline ends came to 11 bases. The CDR3 DNA reads as TGTGCCAGCACTACAGGGTTGACTGAAGCTTTCTTT. This encodes CASTTGLTEAFF.

The V call is TRBV24-1, the J call TRBJ2-3; D is perhaps TRBD1 (6 bases). V was cut by 7 bases and J by 2 bases, with 12 bases left in between. Germline assignment: CDR1 KGHDR and CDR2 SFDVKD. This CDR3 spans 14 amino acids. CDR3 region: CATRDTGFTDTQYF. CDR3 DNA: TGTGCCACCAGGGATACAGGGTTCACAGATACGCAGTATTTT.

V usage is TRBV28 and J usage is TRBJ2-7; TRBD1 agrees at 8 bases. Germline V CDR1 and CDR2: MDHEN, SYDVKM. The V and J ends lost 4 bases and 3 bases, in that order; junction bases with no gene match: 11. CDR3 length: 16 residues. This chain's CDR3 is CASSSTFRQGLYEQYF. The CDR3 DNA is TGTGCCAGCAGTTCCACCTTCCGACAGGGGCTCTACGAGCAGTACTTC. Combining the CDR3 with reference TRBV28 and TRBJ2-7 gives the whole variable domain DVKVTQSSRYLVKRTGEKVFLECVQDMDHENMFWYRQDPGLGLRLIYFSYDVKMKEKGDIPEGYSVSREKKERFSLILESASTNQTSMYLCASSSTFRQGLYEQYFGPGTRLTVT.

This chain joins TRBV5-1 and TRBJ1-2; D not resolved. The CDR3 is 15 amino acids. The V end lost 0 bases, the J end lost 11 bases, and 20 bases lay between the germline ends. Germline CDR1 is SGHRS and CDR2 is YFSETQ. For the CDR3, the DNA is TGCGCCAGCAGCTTGGGCTGGTCCGCACCTCGGGGATACACCTTC. Translation: CASSLGWSAPRGYTF.

The chain combines TRBV5-1 with TRBJ1-1; possibly TRBD1 for D (6 bases). CDR3 length equals 17 residues. Trimming left V 0 bases short and J 4 bases short, with 19 bases between. Per the germline V gene, CDR1 is SGHRS and CDR2 is YFSETQ. The CDR3 reads CASSLAEGVPGGTEAFF. The CDR3 coding sequence is TGCGCCAGCAGCTTGGCCGAGGGGGTCCCAGGAGGCACTGAAGCTTTCTTT.

V gene TRBV24-1 combines with J gene TRBJ2-2; D is possibly TRBD2 (6 bases). The CDR3 is 17 residues long. Trimming cost V 0 bases and J 4 bases, with 14 bases left between them. CDR1 is KGHDR and CDR2 is SFDVKD in the germline V gene. The CDR3 coding sequence is TGTGCCACCAGTGATTTGCACGGGGGTAGTCGCACCGGGGAGCTGTTTTTT. Its translation is CATSDLHGGSRTGELFF.

This chain joins TRBV4-1 and TRBJ2-6; D call uncertain. Germline CDR1 is MGHRA and CDR2 is YSYEKL. V was shortened by 1 base and J by 0 bases, with 7 bases between the two germline ends. CDR3 length: 16 residues. This CDR3 is CASSQADFSGANVLTF. As DNA, the CDR3 is TGCGCCAGCAGCCAAGCCGACTTCTCTGGGGCCAACGTCCTGACTTTC.

CDR3 sequence reads: CASRRTGDQPQHF. CDR3 sequence (DNA): TGTGCCAGCCGAAGGACAGGGGATCAGCCCCAGCATTTT. The chain uses TRBV7-8 and TRBJ1-5, with 9 positions matching TRBD1. This CDR3 region has 13 residues. Germline V lookup: CDR1 SGHVS, CDR2 FQNEAQ. The ends lost 8 bases at V and 5 bases at J; junction bases unmatched: 4.

The chain joins TRBV29-1 to TRBJ2-1, with D tentatively TRBD2 (6 bases). The germline CDR1 and CDR2 sequences are SQVTM and ANQGSEA. Trimming shortened V by 6 bases and J by 8 bases, and 11 bases separated the two germline ends. The length of the CDR3 is 11 residues. CDR3 sequence reads: CSVTSTDEQFF. The DNA of the CDR3 is TGCAGCGTCACTAGCACCGATGAGCAGTTCTTC.